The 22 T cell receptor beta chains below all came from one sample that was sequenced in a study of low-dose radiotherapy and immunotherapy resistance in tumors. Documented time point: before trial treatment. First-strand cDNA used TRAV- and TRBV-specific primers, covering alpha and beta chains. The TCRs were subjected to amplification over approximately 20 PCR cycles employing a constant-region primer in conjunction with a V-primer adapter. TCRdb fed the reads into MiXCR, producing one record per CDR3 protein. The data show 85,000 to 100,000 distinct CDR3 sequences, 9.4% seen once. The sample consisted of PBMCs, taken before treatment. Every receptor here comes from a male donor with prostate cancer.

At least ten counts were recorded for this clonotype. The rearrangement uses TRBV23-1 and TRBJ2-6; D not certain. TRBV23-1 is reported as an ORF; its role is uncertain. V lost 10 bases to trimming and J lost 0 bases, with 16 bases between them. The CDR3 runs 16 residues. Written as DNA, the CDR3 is TGCGCCACCTCCCAAGTGCACGTCTCTGGGGCCAACGTCCTGACTTTC. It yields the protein CATSQVHVSGANVLTF.

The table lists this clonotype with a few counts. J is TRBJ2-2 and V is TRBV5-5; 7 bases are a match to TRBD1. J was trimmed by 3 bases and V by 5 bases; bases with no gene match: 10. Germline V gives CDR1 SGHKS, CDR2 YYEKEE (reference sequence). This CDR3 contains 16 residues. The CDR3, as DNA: TGTGCCAGCAGATTTCAGGACAGGTCGTACACCGGGGAGCTGTTTTTT. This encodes CASRFQDRSYTGELFF.

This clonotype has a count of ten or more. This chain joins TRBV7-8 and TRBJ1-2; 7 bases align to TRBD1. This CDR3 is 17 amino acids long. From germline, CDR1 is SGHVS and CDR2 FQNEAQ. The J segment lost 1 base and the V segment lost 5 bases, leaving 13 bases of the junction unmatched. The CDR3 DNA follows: TGTGCCAGCAGCGCATATAGGGTGGCAGGGGGTAACTATGGCTACACCTTC. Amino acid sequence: CASSAYRVAGGNYGYTF.

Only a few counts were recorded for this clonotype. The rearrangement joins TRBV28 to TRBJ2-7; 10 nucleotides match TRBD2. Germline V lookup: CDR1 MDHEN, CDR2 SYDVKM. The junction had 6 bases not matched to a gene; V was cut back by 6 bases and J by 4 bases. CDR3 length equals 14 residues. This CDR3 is CASRPSGRGYEQYF. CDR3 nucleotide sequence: TGTGCCAGCAGGCCTAGCGGGAGAGGATACGAGCAGTACTTC.

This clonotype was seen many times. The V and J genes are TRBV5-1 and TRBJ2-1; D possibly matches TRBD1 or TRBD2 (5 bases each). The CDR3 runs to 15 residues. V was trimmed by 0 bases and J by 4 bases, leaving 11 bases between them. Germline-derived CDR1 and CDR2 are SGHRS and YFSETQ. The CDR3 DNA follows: TGCGCCAGCAGCTTGGAAGGGGAGAGATACAATGAGCAGTTCTTC. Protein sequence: CASSLEGERYNEQFF. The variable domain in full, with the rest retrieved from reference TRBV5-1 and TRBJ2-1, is KAGVTQTPRYLIKTRGQQVTLSCSPISGHRSVSWYQQTPGQGLQFLFEYFSETQRNKGNFPGRFSGRQFSNSRSEMNVSTLELGDSALYLCASSLEGERYNEQFFGPGTRLTVL.

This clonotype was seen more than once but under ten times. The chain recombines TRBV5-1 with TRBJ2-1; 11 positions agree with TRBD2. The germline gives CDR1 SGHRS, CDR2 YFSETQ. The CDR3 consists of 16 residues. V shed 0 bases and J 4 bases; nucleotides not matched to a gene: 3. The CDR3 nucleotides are TGCGCCAGCAGCTTGGGGGGGACTAGCGGATACAATGAGCAGTTCTTC. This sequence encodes CASSLGGTSGYNEQFF.

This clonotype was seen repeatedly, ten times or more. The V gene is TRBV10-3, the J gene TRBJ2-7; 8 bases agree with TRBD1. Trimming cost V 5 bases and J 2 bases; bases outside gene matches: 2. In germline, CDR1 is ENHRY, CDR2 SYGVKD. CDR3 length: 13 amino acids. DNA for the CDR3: TGTGCCATCAGTAGGACAGGGCCCTACGAGCAGTACTTC. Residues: CAISRTGPYEQYF.

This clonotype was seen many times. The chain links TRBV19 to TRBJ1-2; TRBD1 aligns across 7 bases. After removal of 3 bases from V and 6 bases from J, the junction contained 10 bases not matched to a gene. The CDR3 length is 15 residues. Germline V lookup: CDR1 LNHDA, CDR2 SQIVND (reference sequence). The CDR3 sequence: CASSISWTGLDGYTF. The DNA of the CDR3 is TGTGCCAGTAGTATCAGTTGGACAGGTTTGGATGGCTACACCTTC.

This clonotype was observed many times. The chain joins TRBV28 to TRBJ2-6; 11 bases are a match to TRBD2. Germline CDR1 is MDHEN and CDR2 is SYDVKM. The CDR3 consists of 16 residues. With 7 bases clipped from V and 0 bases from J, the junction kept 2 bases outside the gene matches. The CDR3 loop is CASIAGGSSGANVLTF. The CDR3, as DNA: TGTGCCAGCATAGCGGGAGGGAGCTCTGGGGCCAACGTCCTGACTTTC.

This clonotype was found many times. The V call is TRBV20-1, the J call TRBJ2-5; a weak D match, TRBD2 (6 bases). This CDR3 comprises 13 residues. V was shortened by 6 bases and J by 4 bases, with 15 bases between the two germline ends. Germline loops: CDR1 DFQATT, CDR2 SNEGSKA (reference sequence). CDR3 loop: CSAGRDRPETQYF. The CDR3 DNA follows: TGCAGTGCCGGGCGGGATCGACCAGAGACCCAGTACTTC.

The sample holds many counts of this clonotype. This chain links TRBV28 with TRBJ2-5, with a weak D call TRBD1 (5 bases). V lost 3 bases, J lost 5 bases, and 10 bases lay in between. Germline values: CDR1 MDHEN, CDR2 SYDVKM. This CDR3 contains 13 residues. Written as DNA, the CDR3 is TGTGCCAGCAGTTTCAACAGGCGGGAGACCCAGTACTTC. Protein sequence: CASSFNRRETQYF.

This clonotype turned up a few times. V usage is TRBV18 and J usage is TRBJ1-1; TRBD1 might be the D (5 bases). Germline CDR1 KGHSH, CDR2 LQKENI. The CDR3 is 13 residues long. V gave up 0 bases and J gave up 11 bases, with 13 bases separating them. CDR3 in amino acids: CASSPPGTMSAFF. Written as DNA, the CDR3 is TGTGCCAGCTCACCACCGGGGACGATGAGCGCTTTCTTT.

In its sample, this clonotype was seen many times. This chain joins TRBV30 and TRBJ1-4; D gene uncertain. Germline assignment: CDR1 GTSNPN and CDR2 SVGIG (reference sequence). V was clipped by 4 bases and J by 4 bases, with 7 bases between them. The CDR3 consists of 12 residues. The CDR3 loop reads CAWTSGNEKLFF. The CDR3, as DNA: TGTGCCTGGACTTCCGGTAATGAAAAACTGTTTTTT.

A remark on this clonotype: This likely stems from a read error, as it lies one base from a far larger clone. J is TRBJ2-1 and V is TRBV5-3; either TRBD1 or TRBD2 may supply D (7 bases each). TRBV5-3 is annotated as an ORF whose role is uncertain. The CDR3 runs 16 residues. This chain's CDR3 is CASSLGQRGLYNEQIF. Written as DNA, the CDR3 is TGTGCCAGCAGCTTGGGACAGCGGGGACTCTACAATGAGCAGATCTTC.

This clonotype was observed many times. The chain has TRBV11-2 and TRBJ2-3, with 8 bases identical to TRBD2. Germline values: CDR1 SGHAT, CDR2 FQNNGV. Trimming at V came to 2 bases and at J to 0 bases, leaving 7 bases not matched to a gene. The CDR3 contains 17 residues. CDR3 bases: TGTGCCAGCAGCTTAACCGCCGGGGGGGCTAGCACAGATACGCAGTATTTT. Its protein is CASSLTAGGASTDTQYF.

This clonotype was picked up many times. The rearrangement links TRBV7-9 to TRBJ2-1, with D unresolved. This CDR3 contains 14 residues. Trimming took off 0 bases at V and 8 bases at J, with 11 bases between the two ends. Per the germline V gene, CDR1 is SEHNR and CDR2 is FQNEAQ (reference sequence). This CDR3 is CASSLALIGYEQFF. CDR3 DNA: TGTGCCAGCAGCTTAGCGCTAATTGGGTATGAGCAGTTCTTC.

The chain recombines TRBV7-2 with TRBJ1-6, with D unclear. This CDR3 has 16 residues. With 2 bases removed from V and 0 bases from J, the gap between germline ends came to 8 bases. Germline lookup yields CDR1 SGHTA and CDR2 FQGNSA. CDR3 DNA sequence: TGTGCCAGCAGCTTACAGAGCTTCTCCTATAATTCACCCCTCCACTTT. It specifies CASSLQSFSYNSPLHF.

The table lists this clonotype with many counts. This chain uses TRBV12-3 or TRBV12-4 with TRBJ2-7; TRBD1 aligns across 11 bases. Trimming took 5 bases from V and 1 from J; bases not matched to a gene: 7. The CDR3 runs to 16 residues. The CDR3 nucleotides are TGTGCCAGCAGTCAGAGGACAGGGGGCTATTCCTACGAGCAGTACTTC. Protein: CASSQRTGGYSYEQYF.

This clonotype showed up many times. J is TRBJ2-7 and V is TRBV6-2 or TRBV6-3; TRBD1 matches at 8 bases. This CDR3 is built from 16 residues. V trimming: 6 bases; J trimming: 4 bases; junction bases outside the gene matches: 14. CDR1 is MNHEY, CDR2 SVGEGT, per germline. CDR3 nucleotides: TGTGCCAGCAGCTCAGCCGGGACAGGAACGATTTACGAGCAGTACTTC. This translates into CASSSAGTGTIYEQYF.

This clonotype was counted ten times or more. The chain's CDR3 is CASSSGVGGTDTQYF. The CDR3 DNA reads as TGTGCCAGCAGCTCGGGGGTGGGGGGCACAGATACGCAGTATTTT. The V call is TRBV7-2, the J call TRBJ2-3, with TRBD2 as a possible D gene (6 bases). Germline V gene lookup returns CDR1 SGHTA and CDR2 FQGNSA. The CDR3 consists of 15 residues. V lost 4 bases, J lost 1 base, and 12 bases lay in between.

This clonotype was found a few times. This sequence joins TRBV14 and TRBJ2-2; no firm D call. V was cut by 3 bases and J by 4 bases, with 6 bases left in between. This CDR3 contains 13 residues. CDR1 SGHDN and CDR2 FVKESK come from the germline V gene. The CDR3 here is CASSQVSTGELFF. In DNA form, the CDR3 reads TGTGCCAGCAGCCAGGTTTCCACCGGGGAGCTGTTTTTT.

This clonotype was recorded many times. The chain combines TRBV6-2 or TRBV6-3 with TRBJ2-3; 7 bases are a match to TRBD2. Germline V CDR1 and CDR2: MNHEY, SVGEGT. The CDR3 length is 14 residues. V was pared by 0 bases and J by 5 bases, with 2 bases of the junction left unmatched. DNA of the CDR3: TGTGCCAGCAGTTACTCGCGCGGGGGAGATACGCAGTATTTT. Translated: CASSYSRGGDTQYF.